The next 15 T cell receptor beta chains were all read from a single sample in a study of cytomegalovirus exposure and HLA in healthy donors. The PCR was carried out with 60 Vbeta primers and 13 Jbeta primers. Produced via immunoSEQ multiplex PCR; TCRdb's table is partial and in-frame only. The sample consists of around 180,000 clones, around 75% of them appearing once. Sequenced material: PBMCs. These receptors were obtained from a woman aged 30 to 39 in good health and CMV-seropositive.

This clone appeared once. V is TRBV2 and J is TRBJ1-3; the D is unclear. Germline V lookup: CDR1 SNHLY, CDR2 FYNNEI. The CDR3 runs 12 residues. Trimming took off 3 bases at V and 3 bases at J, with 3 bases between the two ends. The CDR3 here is CASSERGNTIYF. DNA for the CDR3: TGTGCCAGCAGTGAGCGTGGAAACACCATATATTTT.

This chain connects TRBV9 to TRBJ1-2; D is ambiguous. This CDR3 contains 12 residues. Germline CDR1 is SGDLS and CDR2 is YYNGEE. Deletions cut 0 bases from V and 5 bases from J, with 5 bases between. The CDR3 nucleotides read TGTGCCAGCAGCGTAGGAGATTATGGCTACACCTTC. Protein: CASSVGDYGYTF.

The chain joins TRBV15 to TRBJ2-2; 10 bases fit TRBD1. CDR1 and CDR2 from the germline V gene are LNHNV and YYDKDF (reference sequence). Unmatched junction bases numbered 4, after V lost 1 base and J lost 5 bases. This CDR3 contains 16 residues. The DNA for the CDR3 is TGTGCCACCAGCAGAGGGACAGGGGGGTTTACCGGGGAGCTGTTTTTT. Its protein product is CATSRGTGGFTGELFF.

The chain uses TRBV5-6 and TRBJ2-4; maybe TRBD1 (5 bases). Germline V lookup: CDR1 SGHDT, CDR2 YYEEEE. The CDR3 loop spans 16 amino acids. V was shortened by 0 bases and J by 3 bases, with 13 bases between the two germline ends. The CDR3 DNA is TGTGCCAGCAGCTTGGGACAGCTAGTTGACAAAAACATTCAGTACTTC. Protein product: CASSLGQLVDKNIQYF.

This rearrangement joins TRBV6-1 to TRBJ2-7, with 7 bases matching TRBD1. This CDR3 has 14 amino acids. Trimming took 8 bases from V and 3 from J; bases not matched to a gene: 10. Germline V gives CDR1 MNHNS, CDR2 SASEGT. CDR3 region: CASVRTGWGYEQYF. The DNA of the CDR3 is TGTGCCAGCGTACGGACAGGTTGGGGCTACGAGCAGTACTTC.

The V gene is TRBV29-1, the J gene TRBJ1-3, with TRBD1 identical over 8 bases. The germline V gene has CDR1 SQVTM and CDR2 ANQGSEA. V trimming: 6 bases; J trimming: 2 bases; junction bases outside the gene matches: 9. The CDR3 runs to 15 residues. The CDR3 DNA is TGCAGCGTGGCCCTAGGACAGGGACCTGGAAACACCATATATTTT. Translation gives CSVALGQGPGNTIYF.

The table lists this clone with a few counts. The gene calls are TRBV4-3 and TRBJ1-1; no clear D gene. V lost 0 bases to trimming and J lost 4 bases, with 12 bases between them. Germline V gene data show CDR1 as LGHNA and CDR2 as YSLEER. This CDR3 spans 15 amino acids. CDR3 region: CASSQDLLRGTEAFF. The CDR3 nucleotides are TGCGCCAGCAGCCAAGATCTACTCCGAGGCACTGAAGCTTTCTTT.

In DNA, the CDR3 is TGTGCCAGCAGCTCCCAGGAGGCCGAGCAGTACTTC. Its protein product is CASSSQEAEQYF. This sequence joins TRBV13 and TRBJ2-7; D is possibly TRBD2 (5 bases). Per germline, CDR1 PRHDT and CDR2 FYEKMQ (reference sequence). The CDR3 consists of 12 residues. V was cut by 4 bases and J by 6 bases, with 10 bases left in between. The variable domain in full, with the rest retrieved from reference TRBV13 and TRBJ2-7, is AAGVIQSPRHLIKEKRETATLKCYPIPRHDTVYWYQQGPGQDPQFLISFYEKMQSDKGSIPDRFSAQQFSDYHSELNMSSLELGDSALYFCASSSQEAEQYFGPGTRLTVT.

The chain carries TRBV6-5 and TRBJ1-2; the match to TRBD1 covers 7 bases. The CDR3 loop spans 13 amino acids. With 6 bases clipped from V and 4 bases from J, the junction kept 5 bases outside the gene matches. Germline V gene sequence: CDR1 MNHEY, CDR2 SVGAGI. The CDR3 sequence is CASRMTGFYGYTF. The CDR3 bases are TGTGCCAGCAGGATGACAGGGTTCTATGGCTACACCTTC.

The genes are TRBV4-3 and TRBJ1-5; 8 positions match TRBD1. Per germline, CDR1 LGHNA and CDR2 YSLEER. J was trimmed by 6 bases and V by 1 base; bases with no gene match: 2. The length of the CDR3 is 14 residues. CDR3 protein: CASSQVQGGQPQHF. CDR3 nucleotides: TGCGCCAGCAGCCAAGTACAGGGGGGTCAGCCCCAGCATTTT.

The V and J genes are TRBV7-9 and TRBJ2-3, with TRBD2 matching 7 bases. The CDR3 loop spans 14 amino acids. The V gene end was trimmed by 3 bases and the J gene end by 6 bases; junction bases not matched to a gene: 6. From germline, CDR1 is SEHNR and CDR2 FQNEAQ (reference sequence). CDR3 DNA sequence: TGTGCCAGCAGCTTTGCGGGAGAGTTTGATACGCAGTATTTT. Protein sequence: CASSFAGEFDTQYF.

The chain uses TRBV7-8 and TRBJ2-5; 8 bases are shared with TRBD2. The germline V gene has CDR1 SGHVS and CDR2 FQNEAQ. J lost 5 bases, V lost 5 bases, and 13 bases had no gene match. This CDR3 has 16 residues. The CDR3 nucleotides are TGTGCCAGCAGCCGCCCTCTCGGGGGGGCCTTGGAGACCCAGTACTTC. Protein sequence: CASSRPLGGALETQYF.

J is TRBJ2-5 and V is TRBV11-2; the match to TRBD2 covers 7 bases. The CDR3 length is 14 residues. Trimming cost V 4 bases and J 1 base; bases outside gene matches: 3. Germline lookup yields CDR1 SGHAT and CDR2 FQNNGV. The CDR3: CASSWAGVQETQYF. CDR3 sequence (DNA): TGTGCCAGCAGCTGGGCGGGGGTCCAAGAGACCCAGTACTTC.

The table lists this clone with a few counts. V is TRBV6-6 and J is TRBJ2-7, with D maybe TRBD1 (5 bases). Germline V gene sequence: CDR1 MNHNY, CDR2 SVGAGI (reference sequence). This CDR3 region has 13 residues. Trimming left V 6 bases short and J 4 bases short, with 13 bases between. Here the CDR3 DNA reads TGTGCCAGCAGGACAGACGCCGAGTACGAGCAGTACTTC. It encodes CASRTDAEYEQYF.

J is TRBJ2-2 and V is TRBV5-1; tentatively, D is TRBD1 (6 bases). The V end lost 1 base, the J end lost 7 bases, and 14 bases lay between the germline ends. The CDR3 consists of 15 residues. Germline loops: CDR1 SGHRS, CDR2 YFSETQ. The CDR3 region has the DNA TGCGCCAGCAGCTTGCCGACAGGATCTCGCGGGGAGCTGTTTTTT. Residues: CASSLPTGSRGELFF. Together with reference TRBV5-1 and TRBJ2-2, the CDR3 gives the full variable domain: KAGVTQTPRYLIKTRGQQVTLSCSPISGHRSVSWYQQTPGQGLQFLFEYFSETQRNKGNFPGRFSGRQFSNSRSEMNVSTLELGDSALYLCASSLPTGSRGELFFGEGSRLTVL.